These T cell receptor beta chains were read from a single sample in a study of T cell responses to AZD1222 COVID-19 vaccine. The assay was immunoSEQ multiplex PCR, and TCRdb's table has in-frame clones only and misses some. This sample has 95,000 to 150,000 clones, with around 89% found just once. The sample in question was peripheral blood, obtained on day 0 of AZD1222 vaccination. The source is an adult in good health. The CDR3 runs from the conserved cysteine through the conserved F or W. The D gene is left open where the match is weak. Size values are once, few and many counts, or a class for expanded clones, and some rows have none.

D gene	V gene	clone size	J gene	CDR3 protein	CDR3 DNA
TRBD1	TRBV18	many	TRBJ2-3	CASSPPSRTGIVTDTQYF	TGTGCCAGCTCACCACCATCACGGACAGGGATAGTCACAGATACGCAGTATTTT
-	TRBV5-1	-	TRBJ2-2	CASSPNRNTGELFF	TGCGCCAGCAGCCCGAACAGGAACACCGGGGAGCTGTTTTTT
-	TRBV24-1	-	TRBJ1-6	CATSERRDNSPLHF	TGTGCCACCAGTGAGAGGCGGGATAATTCACCCCTCCACTTT
-	TRBV19	-	TRBJ2-7	CASRGGPMTYEQYF	TGTGCCAGTAGAGGGGGGCCGATGACCTACGAGCAGTACTTC
-	TRBV7-8	-	TRBJ1-2	CVSSSRLGNDGYTF	TGTGTCAGCAGCTCCCGCCTGGGAAATGATGGCTACACCTTC
TRBD1	TRBV28	-	TRBJ1-1	CASSLQGAGGTEAFF	TGTGCCAGCAGTTTACAGGGGGCTGGAGGCACTGAAGCTTTCTTT
-	TRBV28	-	TRBJ2-1	CASSSSLMGSYNEQFF	TGTGCCAGCAGTTCCTCGTTAATGGGCTCCTACAATGAGCAGTTCTTC
-	TRBV9	-	TRBJ2-7	CASTPPGAPPGEQYF	TGTGCCAGCACCCCACCTGGGGCCCCTCCTGGCGAGCAGTACTTC
-	TRBV7-3	-	TRBJ2-3	CASSSLGGITDTQYF	TGTGCCAGCAGCTCCCTAGGGGGGATCACAGATACGCAGTATTTT
-	TRBV6-1	-	TRBJ1-2	CASSEAPTGGYTF	TGTGCCAGCAGTGAAGCTCCCACTGGCGGCTACACCTTC
-	TRBV27	-	TRBJ2-5	CASSPGTSQETQYF	TGTGCCAGCAGTCCCGGGACCTCCCAAGAGACCCAGTACTTC
-	TRBV2	-	TRBJ2-3	CASMRDFTDTQYF	TGTGCCAGCATGAGGGATTTCACAGATACGCAGTATTTT
-	TRBV5-5	-	TRBJ1-2	CASSFGGGAYYGYTF	TGTGCCAGCAGCTTCGGGGGAGGAGCCTACTATGGCTACACCTTC
-	TRBV5-1	-	TRBJ2-5	CASSFGDQETQYF	TGCGCCAGCAGCTTCGGGGACCAAGAGACCCAGTACTTC
TRBD2	TRBV5-1	few	TRBJ2-1	CASSLWGGPNEQFF	TGCGCCAGCAGCTTGTGGGGAGGGCCTAATGAGCAGTTCTTC
TRBD2	TRBV18	-	TRBJ2-7	CASSPVAGGQNEQYF	TGTGCCAGCTCACCAGTAGCGGGAGGGCAAAACGAGCAGTACTTC
TRBD1	TRBV29-1	-	TRBJ2-3	CSHIRQGRTDTQYF	TGCAGCCACATCCGACAGGGACGCACAGATACGCAGTATTTT
-	TRBV28	-	TRBJ1-1	CASSPQENTEAFF	TGTGCCAGCAGTCCGCAGGAGAACACTGAAGCTTTCTTT
TRBD1	TRBV9	-	TRBJ1-2	CASSSRGRRGYTF	TGTGCCAGCAGCTCCAGGGGGCGTAGGGGCTACACCTTC
-	TRBV29-1	-	TRBJ1-5	CSVGEGAGNQPQHF	TGCAGCGTTGGAGAAGGGGCCGGGAATCAGCCCCAGCATTTT
-	TRBV29-1	-	TRBJ1-1	CSVDHRDHPNTEAFF	TGCAGCGTTGATCACCGCGACCACCCGAACACTGAAGCTTTCTTT
TRBD2	TRBV5-1	once	TRBJ2-1	CASSFGLAGGLDNEQFF	TGCGCCAGCAGCTTTGGACTAGCGGGGGGGCTAGACAATGAGCAGTTCTTC
-	TRBV6-2/TRBV6-3	-	TRBJ2-3	CASSYPSDTQYF	TGTGCCAGCAGTTACCCCTCGGATACGCAGTATTTT
-	TRBV5-1	-	TRBJ1-6	CASSSSGEFTPLHF	TGCGCCAGCAGCTCCTCAGGGGAATTCACACCCCTCCACTTT
TRBD2	TRBV15	-	TRBJ2-2	CATSSLSGGENTGELFF	TGTGCCACCAGCAGCCTTAGCGGGGGGGAAAACACCGGGGAGCTGTTTTTT
TRBD1	TRBV6-5	-	TRBJ1-1	CASSTGGAGGTEAFF	TGTGCCAGCAGCACAGGGGGCGCGGGGGGCACTGAAGCTTTCTTT
-	TRBV18	few	TRBJ2-7	CASSRSYEQYF	TGTGCCAGCTCACGCTCCTACGAGCAGTACTTC
-	TRBV12-5	-	TRBJ2-3	CASGSSAGTQYF	TGTGCTAGTGGCTCCTCTGCCGGTACGCAGTATTTT
-	TRBV7-6	-	TRBJ1-3	CASSSPGNTIYF	TGTGCCAGCAGCTCACCTGGAAACACCATATATTTT
-	TRBV4-1	-	TRBJ2-7	CASSRTGGHEYEQYF	TGCGCCAGCAGCCGCACAGGAGGACATGAGTACGAGCAGTACTTC
-	TRBV9	-	TRBJ1-2	CASSVGVNNYGYTF	TGTGCCAGCAGCGTAGGGGTCAATAACTATGGCTACACCTTC
-	TRBV25-1	-	TRBJ1-5	CASSESGPGPNQPQHF	TGTGCCAGCAGTGAGTCAGGGCCGGGACCGAATCAGCCCCAGCATTTT
TRBD1	TRBV27	-	TRBJ1-1	CASSDRAAAFF	TGTGCCAGCAGCGACAGGGCAGCAGCTTTCTTT
-	TRBV24-1	-	TRBJ2-2	CATSDLGRRDTGELFF	TGTGCCACCAGTGATTTAGGCCGTCGGGACACCGGGGAGCTGTTTTTT
-	TRBV4-2	-	TRBJ1-1	CASSQDGGNTEAFF	TGTGCCAGCAGCCAAGATGGCGGGAACACTGAAGCTTTCTTT
TRBD1	TRBV24-1	few	TRBJ2-6	CATGQGHSGANVLTF	TGTGCCACCGGACAGGGTCATTCTGGGGCCAACGTCCTGACTTTC
-	TRBV2	-	TRBJ2-1	CASTPARWNEQFF	TGTGCCAGCACTCCGGCTCGGTGGAATGAGCAGTTCTTC
-	TRBV19	-	TRBJ2-7	CASSKSGKGSYEQYF	TGTGCCAGTAGTAAATCAGGGAAGGGCTCCTACGAGCAGTACTTC
-	TRBV23-1	-	TRBJ2-5	CASSQISAVQETQYF	TGCGCCAGCAGTCAAATTTCGGCAGTCCAAGAGACCCAGTACTTC
-	TRBV15	-	TRBJ2-5	CATSRGGDSETQYF	TGTGCCACCAGCCGAGGGGGGGATTCGGAGACCCAGTACTTC
-	TRBV14	-	TRBJ2-7	CASSRLGGHEQYF	TGTGCCAGCAGCCGCCTAGGAGGCCACGAGCAGTACTTC
-	TRBV7-2	-	TRBJ2-7	CASSLVVPDGTYEQYF	TGTGCCAGCAGCTTAGTGGTTCCGGACGGGACCTACGAGCAGTACTTC
TRBD1	TRBV3-1/TRBV3-2	-	TRBJ1-1	CASRQGGLNTEAFF	TGTGCCAGCAGACAGGGGGGATTGAACACTGAAGCTTTCTTT
TRBD1	TRBV6-4	-	TRBJ2-3	CASSDRGQGTDTQYF	TGTGCCAGCAGTGACCGTGGACAGGGAACAGATACGCAGTATTTT
-	TRBV6-2/TRBV6-3	-	TRBJ1-5	CASSLSLGQNLNQPQHF	TGTGCCAGCAGTTTGTCCCTCGGACAGAACCTCAATCAGCCCCAGCATTTT
-	TRBV3-1/TRBV3-2	-	TRBJ1-6	CASSQDQKVRSYNSPLHF	TGTGCCAGCAGCCAAGATCAAAAGGTAAGGTCCTATAATTCACCCCTCCACTTT
TRBD1	TRBV18	-	TRBJ1-2	CASAYIRGGYTF	TGTGCCAGCGCCTACATCAGGGGGGGCTACACCTTC
TRBD1	TRBV11-1	-	TRBJ1-1	CASSQDRGRTEAFF	TGTGCCAGCAGCCAGGACAGGGGGCGGACTGAAGCTTTCTTT
-	TRBV27	-	TRBJ2-1	CASSLEGGKQFF	TGTGCCAGCAGTTTAGAGGGCGGAAAGCAGTTCTTC
-	TRBV14	-	TRBJ1-4	CASSPEKSSEKLFF	TGTGCCAGCAGCCCTGAGAAGTCGAGTGAAAAACTGTTTTTT
TRBD1	TRBV7-2	-	TRBJ2-1	CASSSGTGAYNEQFF	TGTGCCAGCAGCTCCGGGACAGGGGCCTACAATGAGCAGTTCTTC
TRBD2	TRBV29-1	-	TRBJ2-1	CSVEASGRSSYNEQFF	TGCAGCGTTGAAGCTAGCGGGAGGAGCTCCTACAATGAGCAGTTCTTC
TRBD1	TRBV27	-	TRBJ1-2	CASSLSGVGAYRGRGGYTF	TGTGCCAGCAGTTTATCAGGGGTGGGAGCTTACAGGGGGCGAGGTGGCTACACCTTC
TRBD1	TRBV5-1	-	TRBJ1-5	CASSSGTGISEQPQHF	TGCGCCAGCAGCTCCGGGACAGGGATTTCTGAACAGCCCCAGCATTTT
-	TRBV19	-	TRBJ2-5	CASSRLRTEQETQYF	TGTGCCAGTAGTCGACTCAGGACAGAACAAGAGACCCAGTACTTC
-	TRBV25-1	-	TRBJ2-1	CASSPSVGGPNEQFF	TGTGCCAGCAGTCCCAGTGTTGGGGGGCCAAATGAGCAGTTCTTC
-	TRBV7-9	-	TRBJ2-1	CASSLEQGLYNEQFF	TGTGCCAGCAGCTTAGAACAGGGACTTTACAATGAGCAGTTCTTC
TRBD1	TRBV4-1	-	TRBJ1-1	CASSQRDRGTEAFF	TGCGCCAGCAGCCAACGGGACAGGGGCACTGAAGCTTTCTTT
-	TRBV7-2	-	TRBJ1-2	CASSLAFGQASGYTF	TGTGCCAGCAGCTTAGCATTCGGGCAGGCAAGTGGCTACACCTTC
-	TRBV7-9	-	TRBJ2-7	CASSWSGSYEQYF	TGTGCCAGCAGCTGGTCCGGTTCCTACGAGCAGTACTTC